These T cell receptor beta chains were read from a single sample in a study of Ad26.COV2.S vaccination and SARS-CoV-2 variants. Data came from immunoSEQ multiplex PCR; TCRdb stores just in-frame clones and leaves some out. The data contain 250,000 to 300,000 clones, 80% to 90% of them singletons. Sample: peripheral blood, taken in a trial of Ad26.COV2.S vaccine versus placebo. The origin of the receptors is a person aged 18-65 years who received the Ad26.COV2.S COVID-19 vaccine or a placebo. The CDR3 runs from the conserved cysteine through the conserved F or W. The D gene is left open where the match is weak. Rows may omit the clone size; those that give it use once, few, many or a size class.

CDR3 protein,CDR3 DNA,J gene,clone size,D gene,V gene
CSVVWTGREQYF,TGCAGCGTTGTGTGGACAGGGAGGGAGCAGTACTTC,TRBJ2-7,-,TRBD1,TRBV29-1
CAISGLSGTGSWEQYF,TGTGCCATCAGTGGGCTTTCCGGGACAGGGTCGTGGGAGCAGTACTTC,TRBJ2-7,-,TRBD1,TRBV10-3
CASSQGRTPGANVLTF,TGCGCCAGCAGCCAAGGCAGAACTCCCGGGGCCAACGTCCTGACTTTC,TRBJ2-6,-,-,TRBV4-1
CASSFSAATDTQYF,TGTGCCAGCAGCTTTTCTGCTGCGACAGATACGCAGTATTTT,TRBJ2-3,-,-,TRBV7-9
CASSQEVGGGRNSPLHF,TGCGCCAGCAGCCAAGAAGTCGGAGGGGGCCGTAATTCACCCCTCCACTTT,TRBJ1-6,few,TRBD1,TRBV4-3
CASTVGHWGNYGYTF,TGTGCCAGTACCGTGGGACACTGGGGCAACTATGGCTACACCTTC,TRBJ1-2,-,-,TRBV19
CASSLSMGLAGANTGELFF,TGTGCCAGCAGCTTGAGTATGGGGCTAGCGGGAGCGAACACCGGGGAGCTGTTTTTT,TRBJ2-2,-,TRBD2,TRBV7-9
CASSLRFGGIDDTEAFF,TGTGCCAGCAGCTTGCGTTTCGGGGGAATTGATGACACTGAAGCTTTCTTT,TRBJ1-1,-,-,TRBV5-4
CASSLSGHYGYTF,TGTGCCAGCAGTTTATCAGGACATTATGGCTACACCTTC,TRBJ1-2,-,-,TRBV27
CASSPRTSGAYEQYF,TGCGCCAGCAGCCCCAGGACTAGCGGGGCCTACGAGCAGTACTTC,TRBJ2-7,-,TRBD2,TRBV5-1
CASSYRVGYGYTF,TGTGCCAGCAGTTACAGGGTAGGGTATGGCTACACCTTC,TRBJ1-2,-,-,TRBV27
CASSGRLQGNYGYTF,TGTGCCAGCAGCGGACGTCTTCAGGGTAACTATGGCTACACCTTC,TRBJ1-2,-,-,TRBV9
CASSPGIDAGELFF,TGTGCCAGCTCACCAGGGATCGACGCCGGGGAGCTGTTTTTT,TRBJ2-2,-,-,TRBV18
CSASGRVLGYEQYF,TGCAGTGCTAGTGGGCGGGTTCTAGGATACGAGCAGTACTTC,TRBJ2-7,-,-,TRBV20-1
CASSRGLAGFSGELFF,TGTGCCAGCAGCCGTGGACTAGCGGGGTTTAGCGGGGAGCTGTTTTTT,TRBJ2-2,-,TRBD2,TRBV6-2/TRBV6-3
CASSLEGSGSSYEQYF,TGTGCCAGCAGCTTGGAGGGTAGCGGGAGCTCCTACGAGCAGTACTTC,TRBJ2-7,-,TRBD2,TRBV5-4
CASSLEGGNRYEQYF,TGCGCCAGCAGCTTGGAGGGGGGAAATCGTTACGAGCAGTACTTC,TRBJ2-7,-,-,TRBV5-1
CASSSGQGTLYGYTF,TGTGCCAGCAGCTCAGGACAGGGAACCCTCTATGGCTACACCTTC,TRBJ1-2,-,TRBD1,TRBV28
CAISADREGAFF,TGTGCCATCAGCGCGGACAGGGAAGGAGCTTTCTTT,TRBJ1-1,-,TRBD1,TRBV10-3
CASRSSNYGYTF,TGTGCCAGCAGATCCTCTAACTATGGCTACACCTTC,TRBJ1-2,-,-,TRBV2
CASSPTSGGPYNEQFF,TGTGCCAGCTCACCGACTAGCGGGGGGCCCTACAATGAGCAGTTCTTC,TRBJ2-1,-,TRBD2,TRBV18
CASSYGPRGGANVLTF,TGTGCCAGCAGTTACGGGCCCCGAGGCGGGGCCAACGTCCTGACTTTC,TRBJ2-6,-,-,TRBV6-5
CASSPRGQNEQFF,TGTGCCAGCAGCCCTCGGGGCCAAAATGAGCAGTTCTTC,TRBJ2-1,-,-,TRBV5-5
CASSLRGGGSYEQYF,TGTGCCAGCAGCTTACGAGGGGGCGGCTCCTACGAGCAGTACTTC,TRBJ2-7,-,TRBD1,TRBV7-3
CASSLQGGGQPQHF,TGTGCCAGCAGTTTGCAAGGGGGTGGACAGCCCCAGCATTTT,TRBJ1-5,few,-,TRBV28
CASSLDGVQPQHF,TGTGCCAGCAGCTTAGACGGGGTTCAGCCCCAGCATTTT,TRBJ1-5,few,-,TRBV7-2